Listed here is a single TCR beta chain. Relative to the germline gene, one junction end is altered; a read error may explain this. CDR1 is LGHNA, CDR2 YNFKEQ, per germline. CDR3 length: 16 residues. With a constant-region primer, TCR beta cDNA was made from approximately 500 ng of total RNA. What produced the TCR beta libraries was three nested multiplex PCR rounds using slightly modified ARM-PCR. Researchers ran the first two PCR rounds for roughly 11 cycles each with TRBV1-TRBV30 forward primers and a C-beta reverse primer. MiXCR was run by TCRdb on the multiplex PCR reads, yielding one entry per CDR3 protein. There are 200,000 or so distinct CDR3 sequences in the sample; roughly two thirds occur only once, and approximately 6.6% lies in the top ten. Unsorted whole blood supplied the RNA, and germline DNA was extracted too. This specimen belongs to a study of tumor-infiltrating lymphocytes in primary liver carcinoma.

The TCR was taken from a woman in her fifties or sixties with primary liver carcinoma and hepatitis B virus infection. Material: peripheral blood. The rearrangement joins TRBV4-2 to TRBJ2-4, with D tentatively TRBD1 or TRBD2 (5 bases each). This chain's CDR3 is CASSQDPLGAQNIQYF. The CDR3 DNA follows: TGTGCTAGCAGCCAAGACCCCCTCGGGGCCCAAAACATTCAGTACTTC.